This T cell receptor (beta chain) came from a study of T cell repertoires in ileal Crohn's disease. Method: immunoSEQ multiplex PCR; TCRdb's copy keeps in-frame clones and lacks some. The sample includes about 11,000 clones, over 70% of them seen just once. J gave up 5 bases and V 5 bases, and 7 bases lay outside the gene matches. CDR3 length: 15 amino acids. Germline-derived CDR1 and CDR2 are SEHNR and FQNEAQ (reference sequence). Time point noted: neoterminal ileum biopsy at postoperative endoscopy, about 6 months after surgery. Material for sequencing was ileal tissue. This sequence joins TRBV7-9 and TRBJ1-2; 11 nucleotides align to TRBD1. The receptor comes from an adult with Crohn's disease. DNA of the CDR3: TGTGCCAGCAGCCCCGGGACAGGGGGTTCTTATGGCTACACCTTC. Its protein product is CASSPGTGGSYGYTF.